The 16 T cell receptor beta chains presented below share a single source sample, sequenced in a study of T cells in Graves' hyperthyroidism and ophthalmopathy. TCR beta CDR3 regions were amplified from RNA. TCR CDR3 regions were first amplified by RT-PCR with HTBI primers. TCRdb called the multiplex PCR reads again in MiXCR, with one record for every CDR3 protein. The sample gives a few hundred thousand distinct CDR3 sequences, roughly 14% of which show up once; around a sixth is in the top ten. Sequenced sample: blood. The receptors here all came from a woman between 18 and 29 years old with Graves' hyperthyroidism.

This clonotype showed up many times. V usage is TRBV2 and J usage is TRBJ2-5; D may match TRBD1 or TRBD2 (6 bases each). The CDR3 spans 14 residues. V was shortened by 7 bases and J by 4 bases, with 16 bases between the two germline ends. Germline loops: CDR1 SNHLY, CDR2 FYNNEI. The CDR3 bases are TGTGCCAGCACCCTTTTGGGGGGCGCAGAGACCCAGTACTTC. Amino acid sequence: CASTLLGGAETQYF.

This clonotype came up a few times. A much larger clone is a single base away; this may be a read error. J is TRBJ1-1 and V is TRBV10-3; D might be TRBD1 (5 bases). Trimming pared 10 bases from V and 5 bases from J, leaving 14 bases between. This CDR3 is 12 amino acids long. CDR1 ENHRY and CDR2 SYGVKD come from the germline V gene. The CDR3 nucleotides are TGTGCCACGCGGGGGACCGTTACTGAAGCTTTCTTT. It encodes CATRGTVTEAFF.

This clonotype appeared many times. The genes are TRBV2 and TRBJ1-5, with a tentative D call TRBD1 (5 bases). From germline, CDR1 is SNHLY and CDR2 FYNNEI. V was shortened by 1 base and J by 6 bases, with 22 bases between the two germline ends. The CDR3 has 18 amino acids. The CDR3 DNA reads as TGTGCCAGCAGTGAAGTGAAAGGGAGGGGCCGCGAGAGTCAGCCCCAGCATTTT. Translation gives CASSEVKGRGRESQPQHF.

This clonotype came up once. The chain links TRBV12-3 or TRBV12-4 to TRBJ2-3; possible D gene TRBD1, 5 bases. The CDR3 contains 15 residues. The V end was cut by 6 bases, the J end by 0 bases, with 13 bases between. CDR3 sequence reads: CASSNTQGSTDTQYF. The CDR3 DNA is TGTGCCAGCAGCAACACCCAGGGCAGCACAGATACGCAGTATTTT.

This clonotype was seen ten or more times. V and J are TRBV28 and TRBJ1-5; 8 bases line up with TRBD1. J lost 1 base, V lost 6 bases, and 8 bases had no gene match. The CDR3 covers 16 residues. The germline CDR1 and CDR2 sequences are MDHEN and SYDVKM. The CDR3 sequence: CASSRQGSRSNQPQHF. The CDR3 nucleotides read TGTGCCAGCAGCAGACAGGGGAGTAGGAGCAATCAGCCCCAGCATTTT.

This clonotype was seen ten or more times. The chain has TRBV19 and TRBJ2-7, with a possible D match to TRBD2 (6 bases). Trimming cost V 4 bases and J 6 bases, with 16 bases left between them. Germline V gene sequence: CDR1 LNHDA, CDR2 SQIVND (reference sequence). This CDR3 is 14 amino acids long. The CDR3 loop is CASSTVGVSGEQYF. The DNA for the CDR3 is TGTGCCAGTAGTACCGTAGGGGTTAGCGGCGAGCAGTACTTC. The entire variable domain, with the rest obtained from reference TRBV19 and TRBJ2-7, is as follows: DGGITQSPKYLFRKEGQNVTLSCEQNLNHDAMYWYRQDPGQGLRLIYYSQIVNDFQKGDIAEGYSVSREKKESFPLTVTSAQKNPTAFYLCASSTVGVSGEQYFGPGTRLTVT.

The rearrangement links TRBV7-8 to TRBJ2-1, with TRBD2 matching 7 bases. The germline CDR1 and CDR2 sequences are SGHVS and FQNEAQ. This CDR3 is 13 amino acids long. The V gene end was trimmed by 6 bases and the J gene end by 7 bases; junction bases not matched to a gene: 6. The CDR3 loop is CASRRGSGNEQFF. The CDR3 coding sequence is TGTGCCAGCAGGCGCGGGAGCGGTAATGAGCAGTTCTTC. Full variable domain (rest looked up from reference TRBV7-8 and TRBJ2-1): GAGVSQSPRYKVAKRGQDVALRCDPISGHVSLFWYQQALGQGPEFLTYFQNEAQLDKSGLPSDRFFAERPEGSVSTLKIQRTQQEDSAVYLCASRRGSGNEQFFGPGTRLTVL.

This clonotype was counted many times. The chain couples TRBV20-1 to TRBJ2-3; D might be TRBD2 (6 bases). The germline CDR1 and CDR2 sequences are DFQATT and SNEGSKA (reference sequence). The CDR3 is 13 residues long. With 5 bases removed from V and 6 bases from J, the gap between germline ends came to 15 bases. CDR3 sequence reads: CSAAMEGWDTQYF. CDR3 in DNA: TGCAGTGCTGCCATGGAGGGATGGGATACGCAGTATTTT.

The V gene is TRBV3-1, the J gene TRBJ1-1; no clear D gene. The CDR3 has 14 residues. In germline, CDR1 is LGHDT, CDR2 YNNKEL (reference sequence). Trimming took off 2 bases at V and 5 bases at J, with 12 bases between the two ends. The CDR3, as DNA: TGTGCCAGCAGCCAATCACACTCCCGGACTGAAGCTTTCTTT. It codes for CASSQSHSRTEAFF.

This clonotype was seen many times. The chain joins TRBV27 to TRBJ2-5, with D possibly TRBD1 on 5 matching bases. CDR1 is MNHEY, CDR2 SMNVEV, per germline (reference sequence). V lost 8 bases and J 4 bases, leaving 14 bases between the germline ends. CDR3 size: 13 residues. The CDR3 DNA reads TGTGCCAGCTTCGACAGTGGCACAGAGACCCAGTACTTC. Amino acids: CASFDSGTETQYF.

This clonotype was observed many times. V is TRBV2 and J is TRBJ2-5, with 7 bases that match TRBD1. With 4 bases clipped from V and 7 bases from J, the junction kept 6 bases outside the gene matches. CDR3 length: 13 amino acids. Germline lookup yields CDR1 SNHLY and CDR2 FYNNEI. DNA of the CDR3: TGTGCCAGCAGTGTAAGACAGGGTGGGACCCAGTACTTC. Amino acids: CASSVRQGGTQYF.

The chain recombines TRBV6-1 with TRBJ2-6, with D uncertain. V was trimmed by 7 bases and J by 1 base, leaving 5 bases between them. CDR3 size: 13 residues. CDR1 and CDR2 from the germline V gene are MNHNS and SASEGT. CDR3 loop: CASNPSGANVLTF. CDR3 coding DNA: TGTGCCAGCAATCCGTCTGGGGCCAACGTCCTGACTTTC.

This clonotype was detected many times. The chain joins TRBV11-3 to TRBJ1-2; 7 nucleotides agree with TRBD1. Germline assignment: CDR1 SGHNT and CDR2 YENEEA. The CDR3 runs 16 residues. The V segment lost 4 bases and the J segment 6 bases; nucleotides outside the gene matches: 14. The CDR3 DNA is TGTGCCAGCAGCTACCCGACGGCCGACAGGGACGATGGCTACACCTTC. Translation: CASSYPTADRDDGYTF.

The chain uses TRBV5-6 and TRBJ1-1; D uncertain. Germline values: CDR1 SGHDT, CDR2 YYEEEE. Trimming left V 0 bases short and J 7 bases short, with 10 bases between. The CDR3 extends over 13 amino acids. CDR3 loop: CASSLVTAGEAFF. DNA of the CDR3: TGTGCCAGCAGCTTGGTTACCGCAGGTGAAGCTTTCTTT.

The J gene is TRBJ1-6, the V gene TRBV11-2, with 10 nucleotides matching TRBD1. The V gene's germline CDR1 is SGHAT and CDR2 FQNNGV. Losses at the gene ends were 5 bases for V and 5 bases for J; bases not matched to a gene: 9. CDR3 size: 17 residues. The CDR3 DNA sequence: TGTGCCAGCAGCACACCGGACAGGGGGGCCAATAATTCACCCCTCCACTTT. As protein: CASSTPDRGANNSPLHF.

The V and J genes are TRBV5-1 and TRBJ2-5; D is undetermined. The V and J ends lost 0 bases and 0 bases respectively, with 12 bases between them. The CDR3 length is 16 residues. CDR1 and CDR2 from the germline V gene are SGHRS and YFSETQ. CDR3: CASSLADQAYQETQYF. Here the CDR3 DNA reads TGCGCCAGCAGCTTGGCCGATCAGGCGTACCAAGAGACCCAGTACTTC.